A selection of T cell receptor beta chains follows, all from one sample in a study of technical replicates of blood from four donors. Clones were read by immunoSEQ multiplex PCR, and TCRdb kept only the in-frame ones, dropping some. This sample has 55,000 to 80,000 clones, with around 97% found just once. The sequenced sample was T cells isolated from PBMCs. The origin of the receptors is a human donor in good health. CDR3s include the opening cysteine and the closing phenylalanine or tryptophan. The D gene is left open where the match is weak. Some rows have no size entry. The others give once, few or many, or a class for an expanded clone.

v_call: TRBV2
j_call: TRBJ2-5
d_call: NA
clone_size: NA
cdr3_nt: TGTGCCACTTCAATAGGACAACAAGAGACCCAGTACTTC
cdr3_aa: CATSIGQQETQYF

v_call: TRBV28
j_call: TRBJ1-2
d_call: TRBD1
clone_size: once
cdr3_nt: TGTGCCAGCAGCCCTCCGGGACAGGGGGCTGGCTACACCTTC
cdr3_aa: CASSPPGQGAGYTF

v_call: TRBV6-1
j_call: TRBJ1-5
d_call: TRBD1
clone_size: NA
cdr3_nt: TGTGCCAGCAGTGAATTGCCGGTCTCCCCGGACAGGGGAAGACGGCAGCCCCAGCATTTT
cdr3_aa: CASSELPVSPDRGRRQPQHF

v_call: TRBV29-1
j_call: TRBJ2-1
d_call: TRBD2
clone_size: few
cdr3_nt: TGCAGCGTTGAAGACCCCCACCGACTAGCGGGTCACTCCTACAATGAGCAGTTCTTC
cdr3_aa: CSVEDPHRLAGHSYNEQFF

v_call: TRBV5-4
j_call: TRBJ1-5
d_call: NA
clone_size: NA
cdr3_nt: TGTGCCAGCAGCGCTGGGACATCGAGTCAGCCCCAGCATTTT
cdr3_aa: CASSAGTSSQPQHF

v_call: TRBV5-3
j_call: TRBJ1-1
d_call: NA
clone_size: NA
cdr3_nt: TGTGCCAGAAGGGGGCGAAGAGACAGGTCTGACTGTGAAGCTTTCTTT
cdr3_aa: CARRGRRDRSDCEAFF

v_call: TRBV7-9
j_call: TRBJ1-1
d_call: TRBD1
clone_size: NA
cdr3_nt: TGTGCCAGCAGCCCGGGACAGATCACTGAAGCTTTCTTT
cdr3_aa: CASSPGQITEAFF

v_call: TRBV6-1
j_call: TRBJ1-2
d_call: TRBD1
clone_size: once
cdr3_nt: TGTGCCAGCAGTGAGTTCGGCAGGGGGAGCTATGGCTACACCTTC
cdr3_aa: CASSEFGRGSYGYTF

v_call: TRBV7-3
j_call: TRBJ2-2
d_call: TRBD2
clone_size: NA
cdr3_nt: TGTGCCAGCAGCTTAATATCTCGCGGGGGGGCCGGATTGAACACCGGGGAGCTGTTTTTT
cdr3_aa: CASSLISRGGAGLNTGELFF

v_call: TRBV7-3
j_call: TRBJ2-2
d_call: NA
clone_size: NA
cdr3_nt: TGTGCCAGCAGCCCACAGGGATCAAACACCGGGGAGCTGTTTTTT
cdr3_aa: CASSPQGSNTGELFF

v_call: TRBV5-6
j_call: TRBJ2-5
d_call: TRBD1
clone_size: NA
cdr3_nt: TGTGCCAGCAGCTTCCGGCAGGGGGCACAGACCCAGTACTTC
cdr3_aa: CASSFRQGAQTQYF

v_call: TRBV28
j_call: TRBJ2-7
d_call: NA
clone_size: NA
cdr3_nt: TGTGCCAGCAGCCCCTTCTACGAGCAGTACTTC
cdr3_aa: CASSPFYEQYF

v_call: TRBV7-8
j_call: TRBJ2-7
d_call: NA
clone_size: NA
cdr3_nt: TGTGCCAGCAGCCAAGCAGGCCCTGGCACCTACGAGCAGTACTTC
cdr3_aa: CASSQAGPGTYEQYF

v_call: TRBV14
j_call: TRBJ2-1
d_call: TRBD1
clone_size: NA
cdr3_nt: TGTGCCAGCAGCCAGCCTGGGACAGACAATGAGCAGTTCTTC
cdr3_aa: CASSQPGTDNEQFF

v_call: TRBV2
j_call: TRBJ1-6
d_call: TRBD1
clone_size: NA
cdr3_nt: TGTGCCGACCAAGGGGGGACAGAGAATTCACCCCTCCACTTT
cdr3_aa: CADQGGTENSPLHF

v_call: TRBV28
j_call: TRBJ1-1
d_call: TRBD1
clone_size: NA
cdr3_nt: TGTGCCAGCAGCGAACAGGGGGCGCGGACTGAAGCTTTCTTT
cdr3_aa: CASSEQGARTEAFF

v_call: TRBV6-5
j_call: TRBJ2-1
d_call: NA
clone_size: NA
cdr3_nt: TGTGCCAGCAGTCCGGACAGCCGGGGCTACAATGAGCAGTTCTTC
cdr3_aa: CASSPDSRGYNEQFF

v_call: TRBV9
j_call: TRBJ1-1
d_call: NA
clone_size: NA
cdr3_nt: TGTGCCAGCAGCGTCGCACCCAGTACTGAAGCTTTCTTT
cdr3_aa: CASSVAPSTEAFF

v_call: TRBV30
j_call: TRBJ2-1
d_call: NA
clone_size: NA
cdr3_nt: TGTGCCTGGAGTAGACCCGCCGGGGGGCAGTTCTTC
cdr3_aa: CAWSRPAGGQFF

v_call: TRBV7-9
j_call: TRBJ1-1
d_call: NA
clone_size: NA
cdr3_nt: TGTGCCAGCAGCTTAGTGAGGATGATGAACACTGAAGCTTTCTTT
cdr3_aa: CASSLVRMMNTEAFF

v_call: TRBV11-1
j_call: TRBJ1-2
d_call: NA
clone_size: NA
cdr3_nt: TGTGCCTCGGGCCGGGGGAACTATGGCTACACCTTC
cdr3_aa: CASGRGNYGYTF

v_call: TRBV27
j_call: TRBJ2-5
d_call: NA
clone_size: NA
cdr3_nt: TGTGCCAGCAGTTTGGGTCTCCCGGGGGGCGAGACCCAGTACTTC
cdr3_aa: CASSLGLPGGETQYF

v_call: TRBV15
j_call: TRBJ2-2
d_call: TRBD2
clone_size: NA
cdr3_nt: TGTGCCACCAGCAGAGGGTCGGGAGGGGCCGGGGAGCTGTTTTTT
cdr3_aa: CATSRGSGGAGELFF

v_call: TRBV5-6
j_call: TRBJ2-5
d_call: TRBD1
clone_size: once
cdr3_nt: TGTGCCAGCAGCTTCCAGACAGGGGGTCAAGAGACCCAGTACTTC
cdr3_aa: CASSFQTGGQETQYF

v_call: TRBV29-1
j_call: TRBJ2-5
d_call: TRBD1
clone_size: NA
cdr3_nt: TGCAGCGTTGAGGGGACAGTACAAGAGACCCAGTACTTC
cdr3_aa: CSVEGTVQETQYF

v_call: TRBV5-1
j_call: TRBJ2-1
d_call: TRBD2
clone_size: NA
cdr3_nt: TGCGCCAGCAGCTTGGCTAGACTAGCGGGTAAAGGTAATGAGCAGTTCTTC
cdr3_aa: CASSLARLAGKGNEQFF

v_call: TRBV4-1
j_call: TRBJ2-1
d_call: TRBD2
clone_size: NA
cdr3_nt: TGCGCCAGCAGCCAACCCGAGCTAGCGGGAGGGTCCAGCTCCTACAATGAGCAGTTCTTC
cdr3_aa: CASSQPELAGGSSSYNEQFF

v_call: TRBV29-1
j_call: TRBJ2-5
d_call: NA
clone_size: NA
cdr3_nt: TGCAGCGTTGAGAGTTACCGCCAAGAGACCCAGTACTTC
cdr3_aa: CSVESYRQETQYF

v_call: TRBV27
j_call: TRBJ2-7
d_call: NA
clone_size: NA
cdr3_nt: TGTGCCAGCAGTTTATCCAGGTCCAATGTCGAGCAGTACTTC
cdr3_aa: CASSLSRSNVEQYF

v_call: TRBV28
j_call: TRBJ2-3
d_call: TRBD2
clone_size: NA
cdr3_nt: TGTGCCAGCAGTTTGGGAATAGCGGGAGGGCGGACAGATACGCAGTATTTT
cdr3_aa: CASSLGIAGGRTDTQYF

v_call: TRBV7-9
j_call: TRBJ1-5
d_call: NA
clone_size: NA
cdr3_nt: TGTGCCAGCGGACAGTCGTATAGCAATCAGCCCCAGCATTTT
cdr3_aa: CASGQSYSNQPQHF

v_call: TRBV11-2
j_call: TRBJ1-2
d_call: NA
clone_size: once
cdr3_nt: TGTGCCAGCAGCACAACAGGGAACTATGGCTACACCTTC
cdr3_aa: CASSTTGNYGYTF

v_call: TRBV7-9
j_call: TRBJ1-1
d_call: NA
clone_size: NA
cdr3_nt: TGTGCCAGCAGCCCGGGGAGGAACACTGAAGCTTTCTTT
cdr3_aa: CASSPGRNTEAFF